This is a list of T cell receptor beta chains from one sample in a study of blood T cell repertoires in COVID-19. The protocol was immunoSEQ multiplex PCR, while the TCRdb copy is restricted to in-frame clones and leaves out a portion. The table has about 230,000 clones, roughly 91% seen once. Sequences were obtained from PBMCs or T cells enriched from blood (not recorded which). The source of these receptors is a woman aged 30 to 39 with acute COVID-19. Both conserved end residues are part of each CDR3. Fields, in order: V gene, clone size, D gene, J gene, CDR3 DNA, CDR3 protein. A D gene is named only where the DNA matches it firmly. Not every row has a clone size; where given, it reads once, few, many or a size class.

v_gene: TRBV19; abundance: -; d_gene: TRBD1; j_gene: TRBJ2-1; CDR3nt: TGTGCCAGTAGCGCCCCGGGACAGGGGGCGCGGAATGAGCAGTTCTTC; CDR3aa: CASSAPGQGARNEQFF
v_gene: TRBV27; abundance: -; d_gene: -; j_gene: TRBJ1-2; CDR3nt: TGTGCCAGCAGTTCAAGGGGAGGTTTCGATGGCTACACCTTC; CDR3aa: CASSSRGGFDGYTF
v_gene: TRBV4-3; abundance: -; d_gene: -; j_gene: TRBJ2-7; CDR3nt: TGCGCCAGCAGCCAAGAACGGGGCTACGAGCAGTACTTC; CDR3aa: CASSQERGYEQYF
v_gene: TRBV5-1; abundance: -; d_gene: -; j_gene: TRBJ1-4; CDR3nt: TGCGCCAGCAGCTTGGGGGGGCTGGGTGAAAAACTGTTTTTT; CDR3aa: CASSLGGLGEKLFF
v_gene: TRBV28; abundance: -; d_gene: TRBD1; j_gene: TRBJ2-2; CDR3nt: TGTGCCAGCAGTGTCGACAGGGAGCCGAACACCGGGGAGCTGTTTTTT; CDR3aa: CASSVDREPNTGELFF
v_gene: TRBV20-1; abundance: few; d_gene: -; j_gene: TRBJ1-5; CDR3nt: TGCAGTGCGAGTGTCCGGGAGCCCCAGCCCCAGCATTTT; CDR3aa: CSASVREPQPQHF
v_gene: TRBV24-1; abundance: -; d_gene: -; j_gene: TRBJ1-1; CDR3nt: TGTGCCACCAGTGACGGTGGGGGCCATGAAGCTTTCTTT; CDR3aa: CATSDGGGHEAFF
v_gene: TRBV6-5; abundance: once; d_gene: TRBD1; j_gene: TRBJ1-1; CDR3nt: TGTGCCAGCAGTTTCACCGCAGGGACAGGGGCTGAAGCTTTCTTT; CDR3aa: CASSFTAGTGAEAFF
v_gene: TRBV19; abundance: -; d_gene: TRBD1; j_gene: TRBJ1-5; CDR3nt: TGTGCCAGTAGTATAGGCAGGGGGCTAAGTCAGCCCCAGCATTTT; CDR3aa: CASSIGRGLSQPQHF
v_gene: TRBV4-1; abundance: -; d_gene: TRBD2; j_gene: TRBJ2-7; CDR3nt: TGCGCCAGCAGCCAAGAGGCGGGGGGCCGGTCCTACGAGCAGTACTTC; CDR3aa: CASSQEAGGRSYEQYF
v_gene: TRBV29-1; abundance: -; d_gene: -; j_gene: TRBJ1-2; CDR3nt: TGCAGCGCCTTGGTCCCAGTCGAAGACTACACCTTC; CDR3aa: CSALVPVEDYTF
v_gene: TRBV5-6; abundance: -; d_gene: -; j_gene: TRBJ2-7; CDR3nt: TGTGCCAGCAGCTTGGGGGGGCAGAGGGAGCAGTACTTC; CDR3aa: CASSLGGQREQYF
v_gene: TRBV10-3; abundance: -; d_gene: TRBD1; j_gene: TRBJ1-1; CDR3nt: TGTGCCATCAGATTCCAGACAGGGGGCGGCACTGAAGCTTTCTTT; CDR3aa: CAIRFQTGGGTEAFF
v_gene: TRBV11-2; abundance: -; d_gene: -; j_gene: TRBJ2-7; CDR3nt: TGTGCCAGCAGCCTGATGCGAGGACAGACCTCCTACGAGCAGTACTTC; CDR3aa: CASSLMRGQTSYEQYF
v_gene: TRBV4-3; abundance: -; d_gene: -; j_gene: TRBJ1-4; CDR3nt: TGCGCCAGCAGCCCGACCCAGGGGCGGCTCGGCGAAAAACTGTTTTTT; CDR3aa: CASSPTQGRLGEKLFF
v_gene: TRBV13; abundance: -; d_gene: -; j_gene: TRBJ2-3; CDR3nt: TGTGCCAGCAGCCCGGGGGTCAGCACAGATACGCAGTATTTT; CDR3aa: CASSPGVSTDTQYF
v_gene: TRBV19; abundance: -; d_gene: -; j_gene: TRBJ1-1; CDR3nt: TGTGCCAGTAGTATGGGCGGGGGGGCCACTGAAGCTTTCTTT; CDR3aa: CASSMGGGATEAFF
v_gene: TRBV19; abundance: -; d_gene: -; j_gene: TRBJ2-6; CDR3nt: TGTGCCAGTAGTTCATTCTCTGGGGCCAACGTCCTGACTTTC; CDR3aa: CASSSFSGANVLTF
v_gene: TRBV19; abundance: once; d_gene: -; j_gene: TRBJ1-1; CDR3nt: TGTGCCAGTAGTCTCCGTGACACTGAAGCTTTCTTT; CDR3aa: CASSLRDTEAFF
v_gene: TRBV6-6; abundance: -; d_gene: TRBD1; j_gene: TRBJ1-2; CDR3nt: TGTGCCAGCAGTTACGACAGGGTGGCTGGCTACACCTTC; CDR3aa: CASSYDRVAGYTF
v_gene: TRBV6-5; abundance: -; d_gene: -; j_gene: TRBJ1-2; CDR3nt: TGTGCCAGCAGTTACGGCAGGGCCTCTGGCTACACCTTC; CDR3aa: CASSYGRASGYTF
v_gene: TRBV28; abundance: -; d_gene: -; j_gene: TRBJ1-5; CDR3nt: TGTGCCAGCATAAACAGGGTTGGCAATCAGCCCCAGCATTTT; CDR3aa: CASINRVGNQPQHF
v_gene: TRBV6-5; abundance: once; d_gene: -; j_gene: TRBJ2-7; CDR3nt: TGTGCCAGCAGGGAGGGGGGGGGCCTCTTCGAGCAGTACTTC; CDR3aa: CASREGGGLFEQYF
v_gene: TRBV29-1; abundance: -; d_gene: -; j_gene: TRBJ2-7; CDR3nt: TGCAGCGTGCAGACAGGCTCCTACGAGCAGTACTTC; CDR3aa: CSVQTGSYEQYF
v_gene: TRBV7-9; abundance: -; d_gene: -; j_gene: TRBJ1-2; CDR3nt: TGTGCCAGCAGCGACACCCCCAACTCTGACTACACCTTC; CDR3aa: CASSDTPNSDYTF
v_gene: TRBV30; abundance: once; d_gene: -; j_gene: TRBJ2-7; CDR3nt: TGTGCCTGGAATGTGGCAGGGAACGAGCAGTACTTC; CDR3aa: CAWNVAGNEQYF
v_gene: TRBV7-2; abundance: -; d_gene: -; j_gene: TRBJ1-2; CDR3nt: TGTGCCAGCACCTTAAACTGGTCAGGCAATGGCTACACCTTC; CDR3aa: CASTLNWSGNGYTF